The entry below describes one T cell receptor (beta chain). Between the trimmed V and J ends, which lost 5 bases and 2 bases, there was a span of 13 bases. Per germline, CDR1 SGHAT and CDR2 FQDESV (reference sequence). CDR3 length: 15 residues. This sample stems from a study of cytomegalovirus exposure and HLA in healthy donors. The assay was immunoSEQ multiplex PCR, and TCRdb's table has in-frame clones only and misses some. The sample yields 150,000 to 200,000 clones, nearly 90% seen once. The sequence was obtained from a man between 18 and 29 years old in good health and CMV-seropositive. The chain employs TRBV11-1 and TRBJ2-1; weak D call: TRBD1 (6 bases). The sequenced sample was PBMCs. The CDR3 protein is CASSPGTTTYNEQFF. The CDR3 region has the DNA TGTGCCAGCAGCCCCGGGACAACAACCTACAATGAGCAGTTCTTC.